A single sample gave rise to the 27 T cell receptor beta chains below, sequenced in a study of blood T cell repertoires in COVID-19. TCRdb keeps only in-frame clones here, not all; method: immunoSEQ multiplex PCR. The sample consists of 350,000 to 400,000 clones, more than 70% of them appearing once. The sequenced sample was PBMCs or T cells enriched from blood (not recorded which). Receptor source: a woman aged 18-29 years who had recovered from COVID-19.

This clone showed up just once. The rearrangement uses TRBV5-8 and TRBJ1-5; a possible D gene is TRBD1 (5 bases). The CDR3 has 14 residues. Trimming left V 2 bases short and J 6 bases short, with 12 bases between. Germline loops: CDR1 SGHTS, CDR2 YDEGEE. This CDR3 reads CASSFRRVPQPQHF. CDR3 nucleotide sequence: TGTGCCAGCAGCTTCCGCAGGGTCCCTCAGCCCCAGCATTTT.

The rearrangement joins TRBV5-1 to TRBJ1-2, with TRBD1 matching over 8 bases. CDR3 length: 16 amino acids. Germline values: CDR1 SGHRS, CDR2 YFSETQ. V shed 0 bases and J 6 bases; nucleotides not matched to a gene: 10. The CDR3: CASSLAGRGQVNGYTF. For the CDR3, the DNA is TGCGCCAGCAGCTTGGCCGGGCGGGGACAGGTCAATGGCTACACCTTC.

This chain joins TRBV24-1 and TRBJ1-5, with D perhaps matching TRBD1 (6 bases). V was pared by 5 bases and J by 4 bases, with 14 bases between. CDR1 is KGHDR, CDR2 SFDVKD, per germline. This CDR3 has 15 residues. The CDR3 DNA follows: TGTGCCACCAGTGGTTTTGGACAGCAAAATCAGCCCCAGCATTTT. Amino acids: CATSGFGQQNQPQHF.

The chain combines TRBV5-1 with TRBJ1-1, with 8 bases fitting TRBD1. CDR3 length equals 13 residues. V dropped 3 bases and J dropped 6; count of bases not matched to a gene: 4. CDR1 SGHRS and CDR2 YFSETQ come from the germline V gene. This CDR3 is CASSYSDRAEAFF. The CDR3 DNA reads TGCGCCAGCAGCTACTCGGACAGGGCTGAAGCTTTCTTT.

V and J are TRBV11-2 and TRBJ1-1, with D possibly TRBD1 on 6 matching bases. Germline CDR1 reads SGHAT; CDR2 reads FQNNGV. Trimming took off 5 bases at V and 3 bases at J, with 13 bases between the two ends. The CDR3 spans 14 residues. CDR3: CASSPQGRYTEAFF. As DNA, the CDR3 is TGTGCCAGCAGCCCACAGGGACGGTACACTGAAGCTTTCTTT.

There are a few counts of this clone. The V and J genes are TRBV11-3 and TRBJ2-3; 13 nucleotides agree with TRBD2. Germline-derived CDR1 and CDR2 are SGHNT and YENEEA. J lost 5 bases, V lost 5 bases, and 4 bases had no gene match. The CDR3 consists of 15 residues. This chain's CDR3 is CASSQLAGGQDTQYF. CDR3 nucleotide sequence: TGTGCCAGCAGCCAACTAGCGGGGGGGCAAGATACGCAGTATTTT.

The rearrangement joins TRBV19 to TRBJ1-5; D remains ambiguous. V was trimmed by 4 bases and J by 3 bases, leaving 7 bases between them. CDR3 size: 13 residues. In germline, CDR1 is LNHDA, CDR2 SQIVND (reference sequence). This CDR3 is CASSKAPNQPQHF. As DNA, the CDR3 is TGTGCCAGTAGTAAAGCCCCCAATCAGCCCCAGCATTTT.

This clone has just one count. The chain is built from TRBV15 and TRBJ1-2, with TRBD1 matching 7 bases. Germline CDR1 is LNHNV and CDR2 is YYDKDF (reference sequence). V lost 1 base to trimming and J lost 2 bases; unmatched junction nucleotides: 4. The CDR3 consists of 15 residues. CDR3 sequence: CATSRARQGNYGYTF. The DNA of the CDR3 is TGTGCCACCAGCAGAGCAAGACAGGGAAACTATGGCTACACCTTC. Combining the CDR3 with reference TRBV15 and TRBJ1-2 gives the whole variable domain DAMVIQNPRYQVTQFGKPVTLSCSQTLNHNVMYWYQQKSSQAPKLLFHYYDKDFNNEADTPDNFQSRRPNTSFCFLDIRSPGLGDTAMYLCATSRARQGNYGYTFGSGTRLTVV.

V is TRBV9 and J is TRBJ1-2, with TRBD1 matching 9 bases. CDR3 length equals 15 residues. With V trimmed by 3 bases and J by 7 bases, 10 bases remained unmatched. From germline, CDR1 is SGDLS and CDR2 YYNGEE. The CDR3 here is CASSGAGTGSLGYTF. CDR3 coding DNA: TGTGCCAGCAGCGGAGCCGGGACAGGGAGTCTTGGCTACACCTTC.

J is TRBJ1-2 and V is TRBV4-1; the D gene is possibly TRBD1 (6 bases). The germline V and J ends were trimmed by 1 base and 7 bases, with 16 bases remaining between them. Germline V gene sequence: CDR1 MGHRA, CDR2 YSYEKL. The CDR3 runs 15 residues. The CDR3 is CASSQVGGANSGYTF. The DNA for the CDR3 is TGCGCCAGCAGCCAAGTGGGGGGGGCAAATTCTGGCTACACCTTC.

The chain uses TRBV20-1 and TRBJ1-2; tentatively, D is TRBD1 (6 bases). CDR1 is DFQATT, CDR2 SNEGSKA, per germline (reference sequence). The CDR3 loop spans 12 amino acids. Deletions cut 3 bases from V and 6 bases from J, with 11 bases between. CDR3 sequence: CSASWQGNGYTF. The CDR3 region has the DNA TGCAGTGCTAGTTGGCAGGGGAATGGCTACACCTTC.

V and J are TRBV11-2 and TRBJ1-1; 7 bases agree with TRBD1. V dropped 4 bases and J dropped 1; count of bases not matched to a gene: 3. The CDR3 has 14 amino acids. In germline, CDR1 is SGHAT, CDR2 FQNNGV. The chain's CDR3 is CASSSDRENTEAFF. CDR3 bases: TGTGCCAGCAGCTCAGACAGGGAGAACACTGAAGCTTTCTTT.

The chain couples TRBV5-1 to TRBJ1-4; the D gene is possibly TRBD1 (6 bases). CDR3 length equals 13 residues. V dropped 5 bases and J dropped 7 bases, with 12 bases sitting between them. Per germline, CDR1 SGHRS and CDR2 YFSETQ. For the CDR3, the DNA is TGCGCCAGCAGACGGACAGTAACTGAAAAACTGTTTTTT. This encodes CASRRTVTEKLFF.

The rearrangement uses TRBV6-1 and TRBJ2-3, with D possibly being TRBD1 (6 bases). The CDR3 spans 16 residues. Germline CDR1 MNHNS, CDR2 SASEGT. V was shortened by 3 bases and J by 0 bases, with 13 bases between the two germline ends. The CDR3 here is CASSDRGVGSTDTQYF. The CDR3 nucleotides read TGTGCCAGCAGTGACAGGGGAGTAGGAAGCACAGATACGCAGTATTTT.

The chain combines TRBV25-1 with TRBJ1-3; 10 nucleotides match TRBD1. V dropped 6 bases and J dropped 0; count of bases not matched to a gene: 2. The CDR3 is 15 amino acids. Germline V CDR1 and CDR2: MGHDK, SYGVNS. The CDR3 loop is CASRGQGHSGNTIYF. CDR3 sequence (DNA): TGTGCCAGCAGGGGACAGGGGCACTCTGGAAACACCATATATTTT.

A single count supports this clone. CDR3 in amino acids: CASVSGGYHEQFF. In nucleotides, the CDR3 is TGTGCCAGCGTCAGCGGGGGCTATCATGAGCAGTTCTTC. The rearrangement links TRBV5-6 to TRBJ2-1; 8 bases are a match to TRBD2. With 7 bases clipped from V and 8 bases from J, the junction kept 8 bases outside the gene matches. CDR3 length equals 13 residues. Germline lookup yields CDR1 SGHDT and CDR2 YYEEEE.

This clone was detected only a few times. This chain connects TRBV6-5 to TRBJ1-1, with 9 bases aligning to TRBD1. CDR1 is MNHEY and CDR2 is SVGAGI in the germline V gene. The CDR3 runs to 15 residues. Germline trimming cut 2 bases from V and 3 bases from J; bases unmatched to any gene: 4. The CDR3 loop reads CASSYVWTGDTEAFF. For the CDR3, the DNA is TGTGCCAGCAGTTACGTTTGGACAGGGGACACTGAAGCTTTCTTT.

The chain recombines TRBV7-2 with TRBJ2-3; 9 nucleotides match TRBD2. In germline, CDR1 is SGHTA, CDR2 FQGNSA. The CDR3 runs 16 residues. V trimming: 3 bases; J trimming: 0 bases; junction bases outside the gene matches: 4. CDR3 loop: CASSLLLAGSTDTQYF. The CDR3 DNA follows: TGTGCCAGCAGCTTGCTTCTAGCGGGAAGCACAGATACGCAGTATTTT.

The CDR3 DNA follows: TGTGCCAGCAGCAGGACAGGGGAACTGCAGCCCCAGCATTTT. Protein: CASSRTGELQPQHF. The V call is TRBV2, the J call TRBJ1-5, with 9 nucleotides matching TRBD1. The CDR3 has 14 amino acids. The trim removed 6 bases at V and 7 bases at J, leaving 7 bases unmatched. The V gene's germline CDR1 is SNHLY and CDR2 FYNNEI.

The chain couples TRBV6-5 to TRBJ2-7; 9 bases agree with TRBD1. Germline values: CDR1 MNHEY, CDR2 SVGAGI. J lost 2 bases, V lost 3 bases, and 8 bases had no gene match. The CDR3 contains 16 residues. CDR3 nucleotides: TGTGCCAGCAGTTATTTGGGGACAGGGAACACCTACGAGCAGTACTTC. Translation: CASSYLGTGNTYEQYF.

V usage is TRBV29-1 and J usage is TRBJ1-2; the D gene is possibly TRBD1 (5 bases). Germline CDR1 is SQVTM and CDR2 is ANQGSEA. The length of the CDR3 is 15 residues. Deletions cut 3 bases from V and 8 bases from J, with 22 bases between. CDR3 in DNA: TGCAGCGTTGAGATGCGGGGGGACCTCTATCAGGGCTACACCTTC. Its protein product is CSVEMRGDLYQGYTF.

The DNA for the CDR3 is TGTGCCAGCAGTTACTCAGCCGGGAACTATGGCTACACCTTC. Translation gives CASSYSAGNYGYTF. The chain links TRBV6-2 or TRBV6-3 to TRBJ1-2; unclear D gene. The V end lost 0 bases, the J end lost 2 bases, and 7 bases lay between the germline ends. CDR3 length: 14 residues. CDR1 MNHEY and CDR2 SVGEGT come from the germline V gene.

The V call is TRBV19, the J call TRBJ1-4; D is perhaps TRBD1 (5 bases). The CDR3 has 15 residues. The V end was cut by 5 bases, the J end by 4 bases, with 14 bases between. The germline V gene encodes CDR1 LNHDA and CDR2 SQIVND (reference sequence). The CDR3 loop reads CASSGEQVVNEKLFF. The CDR3 DNA is TGTGCCAGTAGTGGGGAACAGGTGGTTAATGAAAAACTGTTTTTT.

This chain joins TRBV28 and TRBJ2-1; TRBD2 might be the D (5 bases). The ends were cut back, 3 bases at V and 12 bases at J, with 15 bases in the middle. The germline V gene encodes CDR1 MDHEN and CDR2 SYDVKM. The CDR3 is made up of 13 amino acids. CDR3 DNA: TGTGCCAGCAGTTTTAACGCGGGCCCGCGGCAGTTCTTC. As protein: CASSFNAGPRQFF.

The CDR3 DNA reads TGTGCCAGTAGTCCGACAGGGGGAGTACAGCCCCAGCATTTT. Amino acid sequence: CASSPTGGVQPQHF. The V and J genes are TRBV19 and TRBJ1-5; 9 bases are shared with TRBD1. V dropped 5 bases and J dropped 7; count of bases not matched to a gene: 6. Germline CDR1 and CDR2: LNHDA and SQIVND (reference sequence). This CDR3 is built from 14 residues.

DNA for the CDR3: TGTGCCAGCAGCCGGAGGGGACAGCTATTATCCATGAACACTGAAGCTTTCTTT. Protein product: CASSRRGQLLSMNTEAFF. The rearrangement uses TRBV13 and TRBJ1-1, with 7 bases lining up with TRBD1. The CDR3 length is 18 residues. CDR1 and CDR2 (germline): PRHDT, FYEKMQ (reference sequence). With 5 bases clipped from V and 0 bases from J, the junction kept 15 bases outside the gene matches. The entire variable domain, with the rest obtained from reference TRBV13 and TRBJ1-1, is as follows: AAGVIQSPRHLIKEKRETATLKCYPIPRHDTVYWYQQGPGQDPQFLISFYEKMQSDKGSIPDRFSAQQFSDYHSELNMSSLELGDSALYFCASSRRGQLLSMNTEAFFGQGTRLTVV.

The chain uses TRBV5-1 and TRBJ2-5; 13 nucleotides align to TRBD2. The CDR3 totals 17 residues. Per the germline V gene, CDR1 is SGHRS and CDR2 is YFSETQ. J lost 7 bases, V lost 4 bases, and 13 bases had no gene match. CDR3 in amino acids: CASSQGTSGDLLGTQYF. The DNA for the CDR3 is TGCGCCAGCAGCCAAGGGACTAGCGGGGACCTTTTAGGGACCCAGTACTTC.